This record looks at one TCR beta chain sequence and its context. Its cognate antigen has yet to be identified. No much larger clone is present one base from it, and per-base qualities are unavailable. TCRbeta CDR3 regions were amplified from genomic DNA using the immunoSEQ Assay, a bias-controlled multiplex PCR. The study's processing was this. Within the assay, amplification of reference gene primers was used to estimate how many nucleated cells each sample contained. Sequence reads were collapsed and filtered to measure the absolute abundance of every unique TCRbeta CDR3 rearrangement. For each sample, productive Simpson clonality was calculated as the square root of Simpson's diversity index over productive rearrangements. What TCRdb holds here is the immuneACCESS table cut down to in-frame rearrangements. Part of the clones is not present; checked against another copy, under half of the missing clones reflect an unresolved V gene, and the others are unexplained. V, J and clone size were drawn from that table, and D and trimming were deduced from the DNA. For this sample the table gives 300,000 to 400,000 clones, of which 80% to 90% were detected only once. The top ten constitute approximately 7.8% of the sample.

These data come from a study of blood T cell repertoires in COVID-19 (dated by TCRdb to the early 2020s). With respect to the entire study: The collaborator samples originated in the United States, Italy and Spain and spanned the acute and convalescent phases of COVID-19. The prospective study material was composed of cDNA or gDNA derived from T cells, B-cell-depleted T cells, or PBMCs. Sample metadata almost always included a de-identified subject ID, COVID-19 status, age in years and sex. The dataset comprised deeply sampled blood TCRbeta repertoires from subjects exposed to, actively infected with, or recovered from COVID-19. The repertoires were released in a freely available public database intended as a resource for research on the immune response to SARS-CoV-2. The samples were drawn from the first 160 participants of the ongoing ImmuneRACE study and from 1,200 or so subjects provided by 6 global collaborators. Where available, HLA class I and class II types were obtained from metadata supplied by the sample provider rather than from assay-based typing.

V is cut by 5 bases and J by 3 bases, and the space between the germline ends is 14 bases. The CDR3 numbers 14 residues from cysteine through phenylalanine. Only CDR3 DNA remains: 42 bases, in frame from the first base. Reading the germline V gene gives CDR1 SGHTA and CDR2 FQGNSA. Another Seattle source contributed samples from volunteer blood donors who had recovered from COVID-19. Collaborating institutions collected whole blood in K2EDTA tubes following their own protocols. For TCRbeta analysis, collaborators shipped samples in one of three forms: frozen whole blood, isolated PBMCs, or DNA extracted from either of those sample types. What the study reported, not specific to this receptor: Clinical and demographic metadata were provided uncurated, with the amount varying by source and participant.

The sequencing sample was made of peripheral blood. The sequence links TRBV7-2 to TRBJ2-7; the best D guess is TRBD2, with 6 bases matching. The receptor comes from a woman aged 50 to 65 who had recovered from COVID-19. The CDR3 region reads CASSPPGGYYEQYF. The DNA reads TGTGCCAGCAGCCCTCCCGGAGGGTACTACGAGCAGTACTTC.